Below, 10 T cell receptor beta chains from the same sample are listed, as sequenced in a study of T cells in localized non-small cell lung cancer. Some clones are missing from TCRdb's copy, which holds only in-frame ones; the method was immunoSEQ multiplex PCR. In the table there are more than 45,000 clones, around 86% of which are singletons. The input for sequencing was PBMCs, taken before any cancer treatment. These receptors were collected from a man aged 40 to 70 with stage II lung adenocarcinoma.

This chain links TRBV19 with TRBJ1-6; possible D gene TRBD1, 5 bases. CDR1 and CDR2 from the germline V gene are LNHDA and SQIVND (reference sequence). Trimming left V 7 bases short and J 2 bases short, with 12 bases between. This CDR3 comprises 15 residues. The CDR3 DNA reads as TGTGCCAGTACTTTCTCGGGACCCTATAATTCACCCCTCCACTTT. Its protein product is CASTFSGPYNSPLHF.

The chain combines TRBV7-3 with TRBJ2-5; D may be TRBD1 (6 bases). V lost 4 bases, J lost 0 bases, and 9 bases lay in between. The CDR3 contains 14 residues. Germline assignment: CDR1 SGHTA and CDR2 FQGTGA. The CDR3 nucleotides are TGTGCCAGCAGCTACGGACAGAACCAAGAGACCCAGTACTTC. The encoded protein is CASSYGQNQETQYF.

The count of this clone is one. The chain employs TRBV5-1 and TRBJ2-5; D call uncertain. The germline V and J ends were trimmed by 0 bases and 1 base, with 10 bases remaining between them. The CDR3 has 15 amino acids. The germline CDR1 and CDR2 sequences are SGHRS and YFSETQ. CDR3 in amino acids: CASSLVSGTQETQYF. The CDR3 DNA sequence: TGCGCCAGCAGCTTGGTGTCAGGTACCCAAGAGACCCAGTACTTC.

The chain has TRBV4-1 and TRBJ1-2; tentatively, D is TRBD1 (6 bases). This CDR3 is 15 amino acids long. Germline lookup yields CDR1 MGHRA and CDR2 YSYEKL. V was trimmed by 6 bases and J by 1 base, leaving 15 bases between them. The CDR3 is CASSPGTSSNYGYTF. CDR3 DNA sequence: TGCGCCAGCAGTCCCGGGACATCCAGTAACTATGGCTACACCTTC.

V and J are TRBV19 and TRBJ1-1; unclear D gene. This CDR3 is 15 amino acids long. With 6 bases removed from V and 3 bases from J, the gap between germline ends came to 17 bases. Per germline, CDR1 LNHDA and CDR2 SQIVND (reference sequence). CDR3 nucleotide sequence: TGTGCCAGTAGGGGTTGGGCCATGCGGGACACTGAAGCTTTCTTT. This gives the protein CASRGWAMRDTEAFF. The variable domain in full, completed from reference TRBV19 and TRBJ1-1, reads DGGITQSPKYLFRKEGQNVTLSCEQNLNHDAMYWYRQDPGQGLRLIYYSQIVNDFQKGDIAEGYSVSREKKESFPLTVTSAQKNPTAFYLCASRGWAMRDTEAFFGQGTRLTVV.

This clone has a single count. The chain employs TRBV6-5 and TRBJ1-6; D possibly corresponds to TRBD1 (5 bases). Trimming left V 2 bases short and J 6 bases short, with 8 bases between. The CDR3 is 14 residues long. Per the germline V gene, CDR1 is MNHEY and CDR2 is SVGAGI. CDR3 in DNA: TGTGCCAGCAGTTACGAGGGACCTAATTCACCCCTCCACTTT. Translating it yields CASSYEGPNSPLHF.

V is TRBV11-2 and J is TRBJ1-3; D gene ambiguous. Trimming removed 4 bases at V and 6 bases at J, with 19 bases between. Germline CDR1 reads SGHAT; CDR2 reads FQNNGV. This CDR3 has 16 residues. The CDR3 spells CASSSRLRLMENTIYF. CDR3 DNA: TGTGCCAGCAGCTCCCGTTTGAGGTTGATGGAAAACACCATATATTTT.

The CDR3 bases are TGTGCCAGTAGTATTCGGGCGGGGTCGGGGTACAATGAGCAGTTCTTC. Protein sequence: CASSIRAGSGYNEQFF. The rearrangement uses TRBV19 and TRBJ2-1, with D maybe TRBD2 (6 bases). Trimming took off 3 bases at V and 4 bases at J, with 16 bases between the two ends. The CDR3 has 16 residues. CDR1 LNHDA and CDR2 SQIVND come from the germline V gene (reference sequence).

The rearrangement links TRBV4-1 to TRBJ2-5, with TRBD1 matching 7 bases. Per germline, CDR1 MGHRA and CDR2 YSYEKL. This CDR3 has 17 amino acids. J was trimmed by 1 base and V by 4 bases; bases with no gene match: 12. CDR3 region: CASSLLSTGRIQETQYF. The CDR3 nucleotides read TGCGCCAGCAGCCTTCTTTCGACAGGGCGGATCCAAGAGACCCAGTACTTC.

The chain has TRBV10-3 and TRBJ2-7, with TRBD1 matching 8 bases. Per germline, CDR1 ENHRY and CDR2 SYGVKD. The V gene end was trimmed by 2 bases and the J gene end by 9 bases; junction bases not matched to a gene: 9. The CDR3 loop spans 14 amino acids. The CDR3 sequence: CAISEGQGSLGQYV. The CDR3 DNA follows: TGTGCCATCAGTGAGGGACAGGGTAGCCTCGGGCAGTACGTC.